Described below is a single T cell receptor beta chain sequence and its context. This entry is derived from a study of cytomegalovirus exposure and HLA in healthy donors. Use of 60 Vbeta and 13 Jbeta primers characterized the PCR. Data came from immunoSEQ multiplex PCR; TCRdb stores just in-frame clones and leaves some out. Altogether fewer than 55,000 clones are present, under 70% being singletons, with the ten largest covering 9.5% to 15%. Germline CDR1 SGHTA, CDR2 FQGNSA. The V end lost 1 base, the J end lost 6 bases, and 10 bases lay between the germline ends. The CDR3 length is 13 residues. The chain joins TRBV7-2 to TRBJ2-7, with a weak D call TRBD2 (6 bases). The receptor's source is a man aged 55 to 70 in good health and CMV-seropositive. The specimen sequenced was PBMCs. The DNA of the CDR3 is TGTGCCAGCAGCTTAGGACTAGGTCTCGAGCAGTACTTC. Translation gives CASSLGLGLEQYF. Full variable domain (rest looked up from reference TRBV7-2 and TRBJ2-7): GAGVSQSPSNKVTEKGKDVELRCDPISGHTALYWYRQSLGQGLEFLIYFQGNSAPDKSGLPSDRFSAERTGGSVSTLTIQRTQQEDSAVYLCASSLGLGLEQYFGPGTRLTVT.